A selection of T cell receptor beta chains follows, all from one sample in a study of cytomegalovirus exposure and HLA in healthy donors. The repertoire was sequenced with immunoSEQ multiplex PCR; TCRdb's copy has only in-frame clones and lacks some. The sample has around 150,000 clones, approximately 84% seen once. The specimen was PBMCs. These receptors were collected from a man between 18 and 29 years old in good health and CMV-seropositive. The CDR3 runs from the conserved cysteine through the conserved F or W. A D gene is named only where the DNA matches it firmly. Not all rows give a size; the values are once, few, many and, for expanded clones, a class.

>-|TRBJ1-5|-|14|TRBV4-3
CASSQGLGNQPQHF
TGCGCCAGCAGCCAGGGGCTGGGCAATCAGCCCCAGCATTTT
>-|TRBJ2-5|TRBD1|15|TRBV5-6
CASSPGQGAKETQYF
TGTGCCAGCAGCCCGGGACAGGGGGCCAAAGAGACCCAGTACTTC
>-|TRBJ2-1|-|13|TRBV18
CASSPDPGNEQFF
TGTGCCAGCTCACCAGACCCAGGGAATGAGCAGTTCTTC
>-|TRBJ1-5|-|16|TRBV28
CASSFSEWYSNQPQHF
TGTGCCAGCAGTTTTTCTGAGTGGTATAGCAATCAGCCCCAGCATTTT
>-|TRBJ2-3|TRBD2|15|TRBV30
CAWMGFGGGLDTQYF
TGTGCCTGGATGGGATTCGGGGGGGGACTAGATACGCAGTATTTT
>-|TRBJ2-5|TRBD1|16|TRBV2
CASSPTAGGDWETQYF
TGTGCCAGCAGTCCGACGGCAGGGGGCGATTGGGAGACCCAGTACTTC
>-|TRBJ1-1|TRBD1|14|TRBV25-1
CASRETGVNTEAFF
TGTGCCAGTCGCGAGACAGGGGTGAACACTGAAGCTTTCTTT
>-|TRBJ1-6|TRBD1|13|TRBV27
CASKGALRSPLHF
TGTGCCAGCAAGGGGGCGCTTAGGTCACCCCTCCACTTT
>-|TRBJ1-5|TRBD1|16|TRBV19
CASIPPGTGVNQPQHF
TGTGCCAGTATCCCCCCCGGGACAGGGGTCAATCAGCCCCAGCATTTT
>-|TRBJ1-2|TRBD1|14|TRBV5-4
CASSTGQELYGYTF
TGTGCCAGCAGCACTGGACAGGAGCTATATGGCTACACCTTC
>-|TRBJ1-1|-|10|TRBV30
CAGSDTEAFF
TGTGCCGGCTCTGACACTGAAGCTTTCTTT
>-|TRBJ1-3|-|15|TRBV25-1
CATSWGGAGGNTIYF
TGTGCTACGAGCTGGGGGGGCGCGGGTGGAAACACCATATATTTT
>-|TRBJ1-5|-|15|TRBV6-5
CASSPRGNSNQPQHF
TGTGCCAGCAGTCCCCGAGGGAATAGCAATCAGCCCCAGCATTTT
>-|TRBJ2-6|-|15|TRBV15
CATTGQISGANGLTF
TGTGCCACTACGGGTCAAATCTCTGGGGCCAACGGCCTGACTTTC
>-|TRBJ1-3|-|14|TRBV10-3
CAITGSASGNTIYF
TGTGCCATCACAGGGTCTGCCTCTGGAAACACCATATATTTT
>few|TRBJ2-3|-|16|TRBV15
CATSRDLGKFTDTQYF
TGTGCCACCAGCAGAGATTTGGGCAAATTCACAGATACGCAGTATTTT
>-|TRBJ1-6|TRBD1|15|TRBV6-6
CASSRDRVVNSPLHF
TGTGCCAGCAGTAGGGACAGGGTAGTTAATTCACCCCTCCACTTT
>-|TRBJ2-3|-|12|TRBV11-3
CASSRADDTQYF
TGTGCCAGCAGTCGAGCCGATGATACGCAGTATTTT
>-|TRBJ2-5|TRBD2|16|TRBV7-8
CASSGTSGGAYETQYF
TGTGCCAGCTCCGGGACTAGCGGGGGGGCCTACGAGACCCAGTACTTC
>-|TRBJ1-6|TRBD1|16|TRBV5-6
CASSLYRDSYNSPLHF
TGTGCCAGCAGCTTGTACCGGGACAGCTATAATTCACCCCTCCACTTT
>-|TRBJ2-2|TRBD2|15|TRBV2
CASTTSGVSTGELFF
TGTGCCAGCACGACTAGCGGGGTGTCGACCGGGGAGCTGTTTTTT
>once|TRBJ2-5|-|15|TRBV29-1
CSVERLAGAEETQYF
TGCAGCGTCGAGCGACTTGCGGGGGCCGAAGAGACCCAGTACTTC
>-|TRBJ2-3|-|15|TRBV27
CASSSPTERADTQYF
TGTGCCAGCAGTTCCCCGACTGAGAGGGCAGATACGCAGTATTTT
>-|TRBJ2-3|-|16|TRBV9
CASSSDPSGGADTQYF
TGTGCCAGCAGCTCGGACCCCAGCGGAGGTGCAGATACGCAGTATTTT
>-|TRBJ2-1|TRBD2|15|TRBV29-1
CSALGGGGSYNEQFF
TGCAGCGCCCTGGGTGGCGGGGGGTCCTACAATGAGCAGTTCTTC
>-|TRBJ1-6|-|14|TRBV10-3
CAIGLGQGKSPLHF
TGTGCCATCGGACTTGGGCAGGGGAAATCACCCCTCCACTTT
>-|TRBJ2-5|-|14|TRBV7-2
CASSLGLTARTQYF
TGTGCCAGCAGCTTAGGTCTGACGGCTAGGACCCAGTACTTC
>-|TRBJ1-6|TRBD1|16|TRBV7-3
CASSLTGQALNSPLHF
TGTGCCAGCAGCTTAACGGGACAGGCCCTTAATTCACCTCTCCACTTT
>few|TRBJ2-2|TRBD2|17|TRBV7-2
CASSLRGGGGYTGELFF
TGTGCCAGCAGCTTGAGGGGCGGCGGGGGATACACCGGGGAGCTGTTTTTT
>-|TRBJ2-3|-|13|TRBV19
CASSIRGGDTQYF
TGTGCCAGTAGTATTAGGGGGGGAGATACGCAGTATTTT
>-|TRBJ2-2|-|19|TRBV4-1
CASSQTPFLGGPNTGELFF
TGCGCCAGCAGCCAAACCCCATTCCTTGGAGGGCCAAACACCGGGGAGCTGTTTTTT
>-|TRBJ1-2|-|13|TRBV19
CASSQGHGYGYTF
TGTGCCAGTTCGCAGGGGCATGGCTATGGCTACACCTTC
>-|TRBJ2-1|TRBD2|18|TRBV5-6
CASSLVWAGGPVAREQFF
TGTGCCAGCAGCTTGGTGTGGGCGGGGGGGCCAGTTGCAAGAGAGCAGTTCTTC
>-|TRBJ2-2|TRBD1|15|TRBV19
CASLPAGTVTGELFF
TGTGCCAGTCTACCCGCCGGGACAGTCACCGGGGAGCTGTTTTTT
>-|TRBJ1-4|TRBD1|15|TRBV7-9
CASSLNRGTNEKLFF
TGTGCCAGCAGCTTAAACAGGGGGACGAATGAAAAACTGTTTTTT
>few|TRBJ1-1|TRBD1|16|TRBV25-1
CASSAATGQGATEAFF
TGTGCCAGCAGTGCAGCTACGGGACAGGGTGCCACTGAAGCTTTCTTT